Below are 21 T cell receptor beta chains sequenced from a single sample in a study of beta chain features in type 1 diabetes. General observations from the study: Significant though moderate, a shortening of TCRB CDR3s appeared in all four CD4+ subsets of Type 1 diabetes patients.

Expressed TCRB transcripts were sequenced because the isolated RNA had all been reverse transcribed beforehand. The method was immunoSEQ multiplex PCR; TCRdb's version includes in-frame clones alone and lacks a portion of them. The data hold about 650,000 clones, with around 12% observed a single time. Their cognate antigens are unknown. The sample taken for sequencing was naive CD4+ T cells from blood. These receptors originate from a man aged 25-45 years with type 1 diabetes.

This sequence joins TRBV18 and TRBJ2-3, with D possibly called TRBD1 or TRBD2 (7 bases each). The V end lost 2 bases, the J end lost 6 bases, and 24 bases lay between the germline ends. This CDR3 is 18 amino acids long. In germline, CDR1 is KGHSH, CDR2 LQKENI. The CDR3 nucleotides read TGTGCCAGCTCACCAAGCTCCCCGCAGGGGGGGACAACTGATACGCAGTATTTT. It translates to CASSPSSPQGGTTDTQYF.

This clone was counted a few times. The rearrangement uses TRBV18 and TRBJ1-2, with 8 nucleotides matching TRBD1. The CDR3 sequence is 14 residues long. V gave up 4 bases and J gave up 8 bases; unmatched junction bases: 9. CDR1 and CDR2 (germline): KGHSH, LQKENI. The CDR3 sequence: CASSLQGQGRGYTF. The CDR3 DNA sequence: TGTGCCAGCTCACTGCAAGGACAGGGTAGAGGCTACACCTTC.

The table lists this clone with a few counts. Other DNA sequences of this sample code for an identical CDR3. The chain employs TRBV6-5 and TRBJ2-2; D is ambiguous. This CDR3 contains 13 residues. Trimming pared 5 bases from V and 2 bases from J, leaving 6 bases between. Per germline, CDR1 MNHEY and CDR2 SVGAGI. CDR3 loop: CASSPRNTGELFF. The CDR3 coding sequence is TGTGCCAGCAGTCCCCGTAACACCGGGGAGCTGTTTTTT.

The chain employs TRBV9 and TRBJ2-3; D remains ambiguous. There are 15 residues in the CDR3. V dropped 6 bases and J dropped 1 base, with 15 bases sitting between them. CDR1 and CDR2 from the germline V gene are SGDLS and YYNGEE. CDR3 amino acids: CASTPLTPRTDTQYF. The DNA for the CDR3 is TGTGCCAGCACTCCCCTTACCCCTCGCACAGATACGCAGTATTTT.

The chain links TRBV12-5 to TRBJ1-2; TRBD1 might be the D (5 bases). Trimming stripped 1 base from V and 3 bases from J, with 12 bases between. The CDR3 runs 15 residues. The germline gives CDR1 LGHNT, CDR2 FRNRAP. As DNA, the CDR3 is TGTGCTAGTGGTTTGGGCCAGGGTGTCGACTATGGCTACACCTTC. The encoded protein is CASGLGQGVDYGYTF.

The rearrangement joins TRBV9 to TRBJ2-5; possibly TRBD2 for D (6 bases). Per germline, CDR1 SGDLS and CDR2 YYNGEE. This CDR3 has 19 residues. The V end was cut by 0 bases, the J end by 5 bases, with 26 bases between. The CDR3 nucleotides are TGTGCCAGCAGCGTAGACATACCCGGCAGGAGGGGAAACAAGGAGACCCAGTACTTC. Translating gives CASSVDIPGRRGNKETQYF.

The rearrangement joins TRBV4-2 to TRBJ1-2; D unclear. The CDR3 covers 15 residues. V gave up 0 bases and J gave up 8 bases, with 16 bases separating them. Germline values: CDR1 LGHNA, CDR2 YNFKEQ. The CDR3 sequence: CASSQEGLPSRGYTF. The CDR3 coding sequence is TGTGCCAGCAGCCAAGAAGGACTACCAAGCCGGGGCTACACCTTC.

This clone was observed a handful of times. This chain uses TRBV2 with TRBJ2-3, with TRBD2 identical over 10 bases. In germline, CDR1 is SNHLY, CDR2 FYNNEI. This CDR3 has 14 amino acids. The trim removed 6 bases at V and 3 bases at J, leaving 3 bases unmatched. CDR3 coding DNA: TGTGCCAGCAGAAGCGGGGGGGCAACAGATACGCAGTATTTT. Its protein product is CASRSGGATDTQYF.

This sequence joins TRBV5-6 and TRBJ2-7; 7 bases match TRBD1. Per germline, CDR1 SGHDT and CDR2 YYEEEE. Trimming removed 4 bases from V and 1 base from J; junction bases left unmatched: 8. This CDR3 contains 15 residues. The CDR3 protein is CASSPRTGLSYEQYF. For the CDR3, the DNA is TGTGCCAGCAGCCCCCGGACAGGTCTGTCCTACGAGCAGTACTTC.

The J gene is TRBJ2-3, the V gene TRBV18; 9 bases align to TRBD2. The ends lost 8 bases at V and 5 bases at J; junction bases unmatched: 14. The CDR3 is 16 amino acids. Germline-derived CDR1 and CDR2 are KGHSH and LQKENI. CDR3 in DNA: TGTGCCAGCCCCGTAGCGGGGGCCCTGGCGGTAGATACGCAGTATTTT. Amino acids: CASPVAGALAVDTQYF.

This chain uses TRBV2 with TRBJ2-2; a possible D gene is TRBD2 (6 bases). Germline V CDR1 and CDR2: SNHLY, FYNNEI. The CDR3 loop spans 15 amino acids. V dropped 6 bases and J dropped 4 bases, with 15 bases sitting between them. CDR3 sequence: CASRRFQGGTGELFF. CDR3 DNA: TGTGCCAGCAGAAGGTTTCAGGGAGGCACCGGGGAGCTGTTTTTT. The whole variable domain, filled in from reference TRBV2 and TRBJ2-2, reads EPEVTQTPSHQVTQMGQEVILRCVPISNHLYFYWYRQILGQKVEFLVSFYNNEISEKSEIFDDQFSVERPDGSNFTLKIRSTKLEDSAMYFCASRRFQGGTGELFFGEGSRLTVL.

CDR3 region: CASSESLDYGYTF. The CDR3 region has the DNA TGTGCCAGCAGTGAATCGTTGGACTATGGCTACACCTTC. This chain connects TRBV6-1 to TRBJ1-2; D ambiguous. CDR3 length equals 13 residues. The germline gives CDR1 MNHNS, CDR2 SASEGT. The V end lost 2 bases, the J end lost 3 bases, and 7 bases lay between the germline ends.

This clone appeared a few times. The chain joins TRBV28 to TRBJ1-2, with 7 bases that match TRBD1. This CDR3 contains 12 residues. Trimming at V came to 6 bases and at J to 10 bases, leaving 8 bases not matched to a gene. Germline-derived CDR1 and CDR2 are MDHEN and SYDVKM. CDR3 sequence reads: CASRAGTVIYTF. CDR3 nucleotide sequence: TGTGCCAGCAGGGCCGGGACAGTCATCTACACCTTC.

The chain links TRBV7-2 to TRBJ2-7; no firm D call. The germline CDR1 and CDR2 sequences are SGHTA and FQGNSA. This CDR3 has 13 amino acids. Deletions cut 5 bases from V and 3 bases from J, with 11 bases between. DNA for the CDR3: TGTGCCAGCAGCCGGACGGCTGACTACGAGCAGTACTTC. Its protein is CASSRTADYEQYF.

The chain combines TRBV6-5 with TRBJ2-5; D unresolved. V was shortened by 2 bases and J by 7 bases, with 14 bases between the two germline ends. This CDR3 has 14 residues. Germline CDR1 is MNHEY and CDR2 is SVGAGI. This chain's CDR3 is CASSYALLGGTQYF. The CDR3 nucleotides are TGTGCCAGCAGTTACGCGTTATTAGGCGGGACCCAGTACTTC.

This clone was seen a handful of times. The rearrangement uses TRBV7-6 and TRBJ2-7; the D gene is possibly TRBD2 (5 bases). Trimming removed 3 bases at V and 0 bases at J, with 9 bases between. Germline V lookup: CDR1 SGHVS, CDR2 FNYEAQ. CDR3 size: 14 residues. CDR3 protein: CASSFGLLSYEQYF. CDR3 nucleotide sequence: TGTGCCAGCAGCTTTGGACTCCTCTCCTACGAGCAGTACTTC.

This chain uses TRBV29-1 with TRBJ1-1; TRBD1 is a possible D gene (6 bases). This CDR3 contains 11 residues. Trimming shortened V by 7 bases and J by 3 bases, and 9 bases separated the two germline ends. Germline assignment: CDR1 SQVTM and CDR2 ANQGSEA. CDR3 sequence reads: CSGYRDTEAFF. For the CDR3, the DNA is TGCAGCGGGTACAGGGACACTGAAGCTTTCTTT.

V usage is TRBV6-6 and J usage is TRBJ1-5, with a possible D match to TRBD1 (6 bases). CDR3 length equals 13 residues. CDR1 is MNHNY, CDR2 SVGAGI, per germline (reference sequence). V was shortened by 10 bases and J by 1 base, with 11 bases between the two germline ends. The CDR3 DNA reads TGTGCCACTAATACAGGGAGCAATCAGCCCCAGCATTTT. This codes for CATNTGSNQPQHF.

This clone was picked up a small number of times. The chain links TRBV9 to TRBJ2-5; D might be TRBD2 (6 bases). The CDR3 has 14 amino acids. The ends were cut back, 0 bases at V and 7 bases at J, with 13 bases in the middle. Germline-derived CDR1 and CDR2 are SGDLS and YYNGEE. The CDR3 DNA sequence: TGTGCCAGCAGCGTAGAAACCGGAGGGGCGACCCAGTACTTC. Its translation is CASSVETGGATQYF.

CDR3 in amino acids: CANGGESSYNEQFF. For the CDR3, the DNA is TGTGCCAACGGGGGGGAAAGCTCCTACAATGAGCAGTTCTTC. This chain links TRBV6-1 with TRBJ2-1; 8 bases match TRBD2. The CDR3 totals 14 residues. J lost 0 bases, V lost 10 bases, and 5 bases had no gene match. Germline loops: CDR1 MNHNS, CDR2 SASEGT.

The CDR3 bases are TGTGCCAGCGCTGGAGAGGTAACCTACGAGCAGTACTTC. This sequence encodes CASAGEVTYEQYF. This sequence joins TRBV28 and TRBJ2-7; no firm D call. This CDR3 comprises 13 residues. Germline V CDR1 and CDR2: MDHEN, SYDVKM. Trimming stripped 8 bases from V and 2 bases from J, with 13 bases between.